The 31 T cell receptor beta chains below all came from one sample that was sequenced in a study of blood T cell repertoires in COVID-19 (dated by TCRdb to the early 2020s). The library was obtained by the immunoSEQ multiplex PCR assay. TCRdb carries this immuneACCESS record with in-frame sequences only. Its versions omit some clonotypes, under half of them owing to an unresolved V gene in the studies checked, with the rest unexplained. The sample table contains under 250,000 clones; only one count was recorded for approximately 81% of them. The top ten clonotypes cover less than 4% of the sample. What was sequenced was peripheral blood. These receptors were taken from a woman at least 80 years old with acute or convalescent COVID-19.

This clone has more than one count but fewer than ten. The rearrangement joins TRBV19 to TRBJ1-6; D remains unclear. V dropped 7 bases and J dropped 14 bases, with 18 bases sitting between them. Germline V CDR1 and CDR2: LNHDA, SQIVND (reference sequence). This CDR3 is built from 13 residues. The CDR3 DNA reads TGTGCCAGTAAAGGAGGTGGAGATCTTTCCCTCCACTTT. This encodes CASKGGGDLSLHF.

The V gene is TRBV15, the J gene TRBJ2-3, with 8 bases matching TRBD2. Germline values: CDR1 LNHNV, CDR2 YYDKDF (reference sequence). CDR3 length equals 20 residues. V shed 0 bases and J 1 base; nucleotides not matched to a gene: 15. The DNA of the CDR3 is TGTGCCACCAGCAGAGAGCTCATTGGCGGGGGGACCTACGGCACAGATACGCAGTATTTT. Its translation is CATSRELIGGGTYGTDTQYF.

The CDR3 sequence is CASNLQGNTEAFF. The DNA of the CDR3 is TGCGCCAGCAACCTACAGGGGAACACTGAAGCTTTCTTT. The V call is TRBV10-2, the J call TRBJ1-1, with D possibly matching TRBD1 (6 bases). Germline V gene lookup returns CDR1 WSHSY and CDR2 SAAADI. V lost 7 bases and J lost 1, with 10 bases in between. CDR3 length: 13 amino acids.

This rearrangement joins TRBV5-4 to TRBJ2-3, with 8 bases that match TRBD2. The CDR3 extends over 16 amino acids. Germline values: CDR1 SGHNT, CDR2 YYREEE (reference sequence). The junction had 5 bases not matched to a gene; V was cut back by 0 bases and J by 2 bases. CDR3 amino acids: CASSLVGRGDTDTQYF. The DNA for the CDR3 is TGTGCCAGCAGCTTGGTTGGGCGGGGGGACACAGATACGCAGTATTTT.

V and J are TRBV24-1 and TRBJ1-5, with D tentatively TRBD1 (6 bases). The CDR3 contains 14 residues. V lost 10 bases and J 0 bases, leaving 12 bases between the germline ends. The germline gives CDR1 KGHDR, CDR2 SFDVKD. The chain's CDR3 is CATQGWDSNQPQHF. CDR3 sequence (DNA): TGTGCCACACAGGGTTGGGATAGCAATCAGCCCCAGCATTTT.

J is TRBJ2-3 and V is TRBV7-9, with 9 positions matching TRBD2. The V segment lost 5 bases and the J segment 5 bases; nucleotides outside the gene matches: 11. Germline V gene lookup returns CDR1 SEHNR and CDR2 FQNEAQ (reference sequence). This CDR3 region has 16 residues. The CDR3 DNA is TGTGCCAGCAGCAGACGCTTAGAGACTAGCGGAGATACGCAGTATTTT. It translates to CASSRRLETSGDTQYF.

V usage is TRBV19 and J usage is TRBJ1-1, with D possibly matching TRBD1 (6 bases). The CDR3 is 15 amino acids. With 4 bases removed from V and 0 bases from J, the gap between germline ends came to 12 bases. Germline V CDR1 and CDR2: LNHDA, SQIVND (reference sequence). The CDR3 DNA reads TGTGCCAGTAGTAGTTTCAGGGGCCTGAACACTGAAGCTTTCTTT. As protein: CASSSFRGLNTEAFF.

The chain employs TRBV9 and TRBJ2-7, with 10 bases that match TRBD2. The CDR3 length is 19 residues. The germline V gene encodes CDR1 SGDLS and CDR2 YYNGEE. J lost 2 bases, V lost 0 bases, and 14 bases had no gene match. The DNA of the CDR3 is TGTGCCAGCAGCGTAGTAGGGACAGGTGTAGCGGGGGGCCCCTACGAGCAGTACTTC. As protein: CASSVVGTGVAGGPYEQYF.

The V and J genes are TRBV3-1 (or the pseudogene TRBV3-2) and TRBJ1-5; D is unresolved. Germline V gene data show CDR1 as LGHDT and CDR2 as YNNKEL (reference sequence). The ends were cut back, 5 bases at V and 5 bases at J, with 10 bases in the middle. The CDR3 has 13 residues. Written as DNA, the CDR3 is TGTGCCAGCAGCGCGGATCTGGATCAGCCCCAGCATTTT. It codes for CASSADLDQPQHF.

This chain joins TRBV24-1 and TRBJ1-1; possibly TRBD1 for D (6 bases). V lost 10 bases and J lost 0, with 17 bases in between. Germline assignment: CDR1 KGHDR and CDR2 SFDVKD. This CDR3 region has 15 residues. This CDR3 reads CATPHSGHLNTEAFF. CDR3 in DNA: TGTGCCACTCCTCATTCGGGACATTTGAACACTGAAGCTTTCTTT.

The rearrangement joins TRBV6-5 to TRBJ1-3, with D possibly matching TRBD1 (6 bases). Germline CDR1 and CDR2: MNHEY and SVGAGI. CDR3 length equals 13 residues. The ends were cut back, 11 bases at V and 0 bases at J, with 11 bases in the middle. The CDR3 sequence: CAHREISGNTIYF. The CDR3 bases are TGTGCCCACAGGGAGATCTCTGGAAACACCATATATTTT.

The chain combines TRBV19 with TRBJ1-1, with TRBD1 matching over 9 bases. The trim removed 4 bases at V and 3 bases at J, leaving 6 bases unmatched. Germline assignment: CDR1 LNHDA and CDR2 SQIVND (reference sequence). CDR3 length equals 15 residues. The CDR3 reads CASSKSGTGHTEAFF. As DNA, the CDR3 is TGTGCCAGTAGTAAATCCGGGACAGGGCACACTGAAGCTTTCTTT.

The chain links TRBV5-1 to TRBJ2-2, with D unresolved. Per germline, CDR1 SGHRS and CDR2 YFSETQ. The CDR3 runs to 12 residues. With 7 bases removed from V and 2 bases from J, the gap between germline ends came to 6 bases. CDR3 DNA: TGCGCCAGCGGAGAAAACACCGGGGAGCTGTTTTTT. Amino acids: CASGENTGELFF.

This clone occurred once. The chain couples TRBV7-2 to TRBJ2-7; D perhaps matches TRBD1 (6 bases). Germline CDR1 is SGHTA and CDR2 is FQGNSA. Trimming pared 4 bases from V and 0 bases from J, leaving 19 bases between. The length of the CDR3 is 17 residues. The CDR3 bases are TGTGCCAGCAGCTCCCCTTATGGGGACATCTTCTCCTACGAGCAGTACTTC. Its translation: CASSSPYGDIFSYEQYF.

This clone was seen a handful of times. V is TRBV3-1 (or the pseudogene TRBV3-2) and J is TRBJ2-3, with D perhaps TRBD1 (6 bases). The germline CDR1 and CDR2 sequences are LGHDT and YNNKEL (reference sequence). Trimming took off 1 base at V and 3 bases at J, with 11 bases between the two ends. The CDR3 is made up of 15 amino acids. Written as DNA, the CDR3 is TGTGCCAGCAGCCAAGCATTGAGGGGGACAGATACGCAGTATTTT. Protein sequence: CASSQALRGTDTQYF.

This clone was observed once. The chain combines TRBV6-1 with TRBJ2-2; possible D gene TRBD1, 6 bases. The germline V gene has CDR1 MNHNS and CDR2 SASEGT. There are 15 residues in the CDR3. Trimming left V 2 bases short and J 1 base short, with 8 bases between. The CDR3 is CASSELGGNTGELFF. As DNA, the CDR3 is TGTGCCAGCAGTGAATTAGGGGGGAACACCGGGGAGCTGTTTTTT.

The J gene is TRBJ1-2, the V gene TRBV25-1; possibly TRBD1 for D (5 bases). Per germline, CDR1 MGHDK and CDR2 SYGVNS. Trimming pared 7 bases from V and 4 bases from J, leaving 13 bases between. This CDR3 region has 13 residues. CDR3 in amino acids: CASKDDSFYGYTF. The DNA for the CDR3 is TGTGCCAGCAAAGATGACAGCTTCTATGGCTACACCTTC.

This clone was picked up one time. The chain couples TRBV3-1 (or the pseudogene TRBV3-2) to TRBJ2-1; 13 bases match TRBD2. Germline V gene lookup returns CDR1 LGHDT and CDR2 YNNKEL (reference sequence). The CDR3 is made up of 16 amino acids. The junction had 3 bases not matched to a gene; V was cut back by 4 bases and J by 3 bases. CDR3 nucleotides: TGTGCCAGCAGCCGGACTAGCGGGGGCCGCTACAATGAGCAGTTCTTC. Translation gives CASSRTSGGRYNEQFF.

V usage is TRBV12-3 or TRBV12-4 and J usage is TRBJ1-5; 9 bases agree with TRBD1. This CDR3 has 13 residues. The ends lost 5 bases at V and 4 bases at J; junction bases unmatched: 0. CDR3: CASSGQGNQPQHF. The CDR3 nucleotides read TGTGCCAGCAGTGGACAGGGGAATCAGCCCCAGCATTTT.

The genes are TRBV4-2 and TRBJ1-2; D ambiguous. The CDR3 spans 14 residues. Trimming cost V 4 bases and J 3 bases, with 12 bases left between them. Germline CDR1 and CDR2: LGHNA and YNFKEQ. CDR3 nucleotide sequence: TGTGCCAGCAGCCTCGGGATTCTCGACTATGGCTACACCTTC. Protein product: CASSLGILDYGYTF.

The gene calls are TRBV3-1 (or the pseudogene TRBV3-2) and TRBJ1-6; no reliable D call. This CDR3 region has 14 residues. The germline CDR1 and CDR2 sequences are LGHDT and YNNKEL (reference sequence). The V gene lost 1 base and the J gene lost 9 bases, with 10 bases spanning the gap. CDR3 protein: CASSQVPASSPLHF. CDR3 DNA: TGTGCCAGCAGCCAAGTTCCGGCTAGTTCACCCCTCCACTTT.

The chain joins TRBV9 to TRBJ2-3, with TRBD2 matching over 7 bases. The V gene's germline CDR1 is SGDLS and CDR2 YYNGEE. CDR3 size: 14 residues. Trimming at V came to 0 bases and at J to 11 bases, leaving 9 bases not matched to a gene. The CDR3 is CASSVGGGGDGQYF. The CDR3 region has the DNA TGTGCCAGCAGCGTAGGTGGCGGGGGAGACGGGCAGTATTTT.

This clone showed up just once. V is TRBV10-3 and J is TRBJ1-2; D is perhaps TRBD1 (5 bases). Per germline, CDR1 ENHRY and CDR2 SYGVKD. The CDR3 runs 15 residues. The ends were cut back, 5 bases at V and 9 bases at J, with 22 bases in the middle. The CDR3 coding sequence is TGTGCCATCAGTCAAGGGGCCAGGGAGGAAGTTCGCTACACCTTC. Its translation: CAISQGAREEVRYTF.

V and J are TRBV2 and TRBJ1-1; TRBD1 aligns across 10 bases. The CDR3 loop spans 14 amino acids. Germline CDR1 and CDR2: SNHLY and FYNNEI. The ends lost 7 bases at V and 4 bases at J; junction bases unmatched: 6. The CDR3 sequence: CASILGTGATEAFF. The CDR3 nucleotides read TGTGCCAGCATACTTGGGACAGGGGCCACTGAAGCTTTCTTT.

The CDR3 sequence: CAWSVSGTGYGYTF. The CDR3 DNA reads as TGTGCCTGGAGTGTCTCAGGGACAGGGTATGGCTACACCTTC. The gene calls are TRBV30 and TRBJ1-2; 9 nucleotides match TRBD1. Germline CDR1 and CDR2: GTSNPN and SVGIG (reference sequence). Trimming at V came to 0 bases and at J to 5 bases, leaving 4 bases not matched to a gene. This CDR3 has 14 residues.

This chain connects TRBV9 to TRBJ2-1, with TRBD1 matching 9 bases. V trimming: 2 bases; J trimming: 8 bases; junction bases outside the gene matches: 8. Germline V gene sequence: CDR1 SGDLS, CDR2 YYNGEE. The CDR3 spans 15 residues. For the CDR3, the DNA is TGTGCCAGCAGCGTGGGGGACAGGGCGATCCATGAGCAGTTCTTC. This translates into CASSVGDRAIHEQFF.

The rearrangement uses TRBV15 and TRBJ2-1; possibly TRBD2 for D (6 bases). CDR3 size: 15 residues. Looked up from germline, CDR1 is LNHNV and CDR2 is YYDKDF (reference sequence). The V and J ends lost 0 bases and 5 bases respectively, with 11 bases between them. CDR3 in amino acids: CATSRDLRLDNEQFF. In nucleotides, the CDR3 is TGTGCCACCAGCAGAGATCTGAGACTAGACAATGAGCAGTTCTTC.

J is TRBJ2-3 and V is TRBV7-2, with 8 bases matching TRBD2. Germline values: CDR1 SGHTA, CDR2 FQGNSA. Losses at the gene ends were 2 bases for V and 12 bases for J; bases not matched to a gene: 7. The CDR3 covers 13 residues. CDR3 sequence reads: CASSLSERGIQYF. The CDR3 DNA reads TGTGCCAGCAGCTTATCCGAGCGGGGGATCCAGTATTTT.

In its sample, this clone was seen once. The rearrangement uses TRBV9 and TRBJ1-3; a possible D gene is TRBD1 (6 bases). Germline CDR1 is SGDLS and CDR2 is YYNGEE. The V gene lost 3 bases and the J gene lost 0 bases, with 16 bases spanning the gap. The CDR3 runs 17 residues. The CDR3 protein is CASSGPSTGSSGNTIYF. CDR3 nucleotide sequence: TGTGCCAGCAGCGGACCCTCGACAGGAAGCTCTGGAAACACCATATATTTT.

The V and J genes are TRBV21-1 and TRBJ1-2; the table's D call TRBD1 went unverified against the DNA. TRBV21-1 is reported as a pseudogene. This CDR3 has 13 amino acids. In DNA form, the CDR3 reads TGTGCCAGCGGTGGGCAGGGGCCCTATGGCTACACCTTC. Translating it yields CASGGQGPYGYTF.

The chain joins TRBV11-3 to TRBJ2-3, with 7 bases aligning to TRBD1. Trimming at V came to 5 bases and at J to 0 bases, leaving 8 bases not matched to a gene. This CDR3 has 16 amino acids. The germline V gene has CDR1 SGHNT and CDR2 YENEEA. CDR3 coding DNA: TGTGCCAGCAGCGCCAGAGGGACAGCTAGCACAGATACGCAGTATTTT. Residues: CASSARGTASTDTQYF.